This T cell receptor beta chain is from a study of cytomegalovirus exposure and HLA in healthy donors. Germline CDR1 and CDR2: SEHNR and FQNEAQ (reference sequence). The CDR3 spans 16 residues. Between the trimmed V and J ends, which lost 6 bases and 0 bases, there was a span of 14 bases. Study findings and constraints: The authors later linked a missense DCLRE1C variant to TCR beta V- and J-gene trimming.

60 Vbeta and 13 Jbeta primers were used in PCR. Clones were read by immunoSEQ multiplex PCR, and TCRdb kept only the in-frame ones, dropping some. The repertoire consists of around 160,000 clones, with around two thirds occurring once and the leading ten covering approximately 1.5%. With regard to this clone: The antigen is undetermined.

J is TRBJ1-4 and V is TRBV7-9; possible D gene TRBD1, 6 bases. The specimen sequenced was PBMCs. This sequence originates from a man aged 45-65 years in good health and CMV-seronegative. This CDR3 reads CASREGGLATNEKLFF. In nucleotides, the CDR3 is TGTGCCAGCAGGGAGGGGGGGCTTGCAACTAATGAAAAACTGTTTTTT.